Below, 18 T cell receptor beta chains from the same sample are listed, as sequenced in a study of blood T cell repertoires in COVID-19. Measured with immunoSEQ multiplex PCR; TCRdb has only the in-frame clones, and not every one. The sample contains some 64,000 clones, about four fifths of which appear only once. The source material was peripheral blood. These receptors all stem from a man aged 55 to 70 with COVID-19, enrolled during active disease.

The sample holds many counts of this clone. The chain combines TRBV11-3 with TRBJ2-2; D is uncertain. The CDR3 is 15 amino acids. Trimming took 5 bases from V and 1 from J, leaving 11 bases between them. Germline assignment: CDR1 SGHNT and CDR2 YENEEA. The DNA of the CDR3 is TGTGCCAGCAGCGTCGATGGGCAGAACACCGGGGAGCTGTTTTTT. This translates into CASSVDGQNTGELFF.

The chain uses TRBV11-1 and TRBJ1-2; D is perhaps TRBD1 (6 bases). The V end was cut by 5 bases, the J end by 3 bases, with 16 bases between. The CDR3 totals 15 residues. Germline lookup yields CDR1 SGHAT and CDR2 FQDESV (reference sequence). CDR3 nucleotide sequence: TGTGCCAGCAGCCATCCGGCCAGGGGCGACTATGGCTACACCTTC. Translated, it gives CASSHPARGDYGYTF.

This chain links TRBV9 with TRBJ2-1; D is unclear. Germline-derived CDR1 and CDR2 are SGDLS and YYNGEE. CDR3 size: 14 residues. Trimming took off 0 bases at V and 8 bases at J, with 12 bases between the two ends. The CDR3: CASSVALADYEQFF. In DNA form, the CDR3 reads TGTGCCAGCAGCGTAGCTTTAGCAGACTATGAGCAGTTCTTC.

The chain recombines TRBV5-1 with TRBJ2-7; weak D call: TRBD1 (6 bases). This CDR3 is built from 15 residues. Between the trimmed V and J ends, which lost 2 bases and 6 bases, there was a span of 18 bases. Germline V lookup: CDR1 SGHRS, CDR2 YFSETQ. CDR3 sequence (DNA): TGCGCCAGCAGCTTTGAGGGCAGGGGTTCTTCCGAGCAGTACTTC. It specifies CASSFEGRGSSEQYF.

This clone appeared a few times. The chain uses TRBV6-1 and TRBJ2-7; D not certain. The V gene lost 1 base and the J gene lost 4 bases, with 8 bases spanning the gap. The CDR3 loop spans 13 amino acids. Germline CDR1 is MNHNS and CDR2 is SASEGT. Here the CDR3 DNA reads TGTGCCAGCAGTGAAGAACCTGAGTACGAGCAGTACTTC. The encoded protein is CASSEEPEYEQYF.

In its sample, this clone was seen a few times. This chain's CDR3 is CASSPGGLREKLFF. CDR3 coding DNA: TGCGCCAGCAGCCCCGGGGGGCTACGTGAAAAACTGTTTTTT. This sequence joins TRBV5-1 and TRBJ1-4, with D perhaps TRBD1 (6 bases). The CDR3 covers 14 residues. V shed 4 bases and J shed 7 bases, with 14 bases lying between them. Germline-derived CDR1 and CDR2 are SGHRS and YFSETQ.

The chain recombines TRBV15 with TRBJ1-2, with 11 bases that match TRBD1. With 4 bases clipped from V and 2 bases from J, the junction kept 12 bases outside the gene matches. Germline V gives CDR1 LNHNV, CDR2 YYDKDF (reference sequence). The CDR3 length is 18 residues. The CDR3 region is CATSTGGWTGGVNYGYTF. CDR3 nucleotides: TGTGCCACCAGCACAGGGGGATGGACAGGGGGCGTGAACTATGGCTACACCTTC.

The genes are TRBV19 and TRBJ2-1, with D possibly being TRBD2 (5 bases). V lost 3 bases to trimming and J lost 9 bases, with 12 bases between them. This CDR3 has 13 residues. CDR1 and CDR2 from the germline V gene are LNHDA and SQIVND (reference sequence). For the CDR3, the DNA is TGTGCCAGTAGTATTGGTAGCCGGGGTGAGCAGTTCTTC. Protein sequence: CASSIGSRGEQFF. The variable domain in full, completed from reference TRBV19 and TRBJ2-1, reads DGGITQSPKYLFRKEGQNVTLSCEQNLNHDAMYWYRQDPGQGLRLIYYSQIVNDFQKGDIAEGYSVSREKKESFPLTVTSAQKNPTAFYLCASSIGSRGEQFFGPGTRLTVL.

The chain carries TRBV19 and TRBJ1-2; 8 nucleotides agree with TRBD1. This CDR3 is built from 14 residues. V was clipped by 6 bases and J by 7 bases; unmatched bases: 10. The germline gives CDR1 LNHDA, CDR2 SQIVND (reference sequence). As DNA, the CDR3 is TGTGCCAGTAGAACTGGTTGGCAGGGGGCTGGCTACACCTTC. Translation gives CASRTGWQGAGYTF.

The chain employs TRBV7-5 and TRBJ1-1; the DNA was not compared with TRBD1, the D call given in the table. TRBV7-5 constitutes a pseudogene. CDR3 size: 13 residues. The CDR3 sequence is CVRSLAVGSEAFF. The CDR3, as DNA: TGTGTCAGAAGCTTAGCCGTTGGCAGTGAAGCTTTCTTT.

The chain is built from TRBV5-4 and TRBJ1-1; possible D gene TRBD1, 6 bases. Germline V CDR1 and CDR2: SGHNT, YYREEE (reference sequence). The ends were cut back, 5 bases at V and 3 bases at J, with 11 bases in the middle. The CDR3 covers 13 residues. Written as DNA, the CDR3 is TGTGCCAGCAGTCAACAGGGTTACACTGAAGCTTTCTTT. As protein: CASSQQGYTEAFF.

The V gene is TRBV27, the J gene TRBJ1-5; TRBD1 matches at 9 bases. This CDR3 has 17 amino acids. The germline V gene has CDR1 MNHEY and CDR2 SMNVEV (reference sequence). After removal of 3 bases from V and 2 bases from J, the junction contained 8 bases not matched to a gene. CDR3 DNA: TGTGCCAGCAGTTTTTACAGGACAGGGGCGGGCAATCAGCCCCAGCATTTT. Translated: CASSFYRTGAGNQPQHF.

CDR3 protein: CASSEGASATYEQYF. CDR3 sequence (DNA): TGTGCCAGCAGTGAAGGTGCTAGCGCAACCTACGAGCAGTACTTC. The chain recombines TRBV6-1 with TRBJ2-7; a possible D gene is TRBD2 (6 bases). V gave up 1 base and J gave up 2 bases, with 12 bases separating them. This CDR3 has 15 residues. The germline V gene encodes CDR1 MNHNS and CDR2 SASEGT.

The rearrangement links TRBV3-1 (or the pseudogene TRBV3-2) to TRBJ2-5; 7 bases line up with TRBD1. Per germline, CDR1 LGHDT and CDR2 YNNKEL (reference sequence). The CDR3 contains 17 residues. V trimming: 4 bases; J trimming: 5 bases; junction bases outside the gene matches: 16. As DNA, the CDR3 is TGTGCCAGCAGCCGCCCTACTGACAGGGTCTCGAGGGAGACCCAGTACTTC. This sequence encodes CASSRPTDRVSRETQYF.

The chain has TRBV19 and TRBJ2-3, with 10 bases fitting TRBD2. Germline V lookup: CDR1 LNHDA, CDR2 SQIVND (reference sequence). J was trimmed by 3 bases and V by 5 bases; bases with no gene match: 8. The CDR3 is 16 residues long. The CDR3 DNA sequence: TGTGCCAGTAGTCTCCGGTCTAGCGGGGGTACAGATACGCAGTATTTT. It translates to CASSLRSSGGTDTQYF.

As concerns this clone: This sample includes further DNA sequences coding for the same CDR3. The J gene is TRBJ1-2, the V gene TRBV24-1, with D uncertain. CDR3 length: 14 residues. Trimming shortened V by 2 bases and J by 8 bases, and 14 bases separated the two germline ends. Germline V CDR1 and CDR2: KGHDR, SFDVKD. CDR3 loop: CATSDSGIRGGYTF. CDR3 in DNA: TGTGCCACCAGTGATTCCGGAATCCGCGGGGGCTACACCTTC.

There are a few counts of this clone. The chain uses TRBV11-2 and TRBJ2-7; D gene ambiguous. Trimming shortened V by 3 bases and J by 3 bases, and 12 bases separated the two germline ends. This CDR3 contains 14 residues. CDR1 and CDR2 (germline): SGHAT, FQNNGV. CDR3: CASSFSNGDYEQYF. CDR3 sequence (DNA): TGTGCCAGCAGCTTTTCCAACGGTGACTACGAGCAGTACTTC.

This clone was seen just once. The J gene is TRBJ1-1, the V gene TRBV5-1; 7 nucleotides match TRBD1. V lost 4 bases to trimming and J lost 1 base; unmatched junction nucleotides: 7. CDR1 and CDR2 from the germline V gene are SGHRS and YFSETQ. The CDR3 has 15 amino acids. The CDR3 protein is CASSAGTVRNTEAFF. Written as DNA, the CDR3 is TGCGCCAGCAGCGCGGGGACAGTCCGGAACACTGAAGCTTTCTTT.